Listed below are T cell receptor beta chains from one sample, sequenced in a study of siplizumab effects on memory and regulatory T cells. These TCRs are of unknown antigen specificity. Only in-frame clones appear in the TCRdb table, and some are missing; sequencing was by immunoSEQ multiplex PCR. This sample has 6,000 or so clones, with about a third found just once. The specimen sequenced was CFSE-low (dividing) CD8+ T cells sorted from an allogeneic mixed lymphocyte reaction. Receptors were obtained from a human donor in good health; the cells came from an allogeneic mixed lymphocyte reaction. The CDR3 runs from the conserved cysteine through the conserved F or W. A D gene is named only where the DNA matches it firmly. Expanded clones are given a class, and other clones once, few, many or no size at all.

cdr3_nt cdr3_aa v_call clone_size j_call d_call
TGTGCCAGCAGTCTCGGGACAGGGAATGAGCAGTTCTTC CASSLGTGNEQFF TRBV28 few TRBJ2-1 TRBD1
TGCGCCAGCAGCTTGGAGCAGACGGGGCTAGCGGGAGGGGAGCAGTACTTC CASSLEQTGLAGGEQYF TRBV5-1 . TRBJ2-7 TRBD2
TGTGCCAGCAGCCCCGGACAGGGGGACTACGAGCAGTACTTC CASSPGQGDYEQYF TRBV14 few TRBJ2-7 TRBD1
TGTGCCAGTAGTATAGTAGGAAATCTCTACAATGAGCAGTTCTTC CASSIVGNLYNEQFF TRBV19 . TRBJ2-1 .
TGTGCCAGCAGCTCTTCTATTCAAGAGACCCAGTACTTC CASSSSIQETQYF TRBV7-6 few TRBJ2-5 .
TGTGCCAGCTCACCCTACAGACGTTTTCGGGGCTACACCTTC CASSPYRRFRGYTF TRBV18 . TRBJ1-2 .
TGTGCCAGCAGCTTGCTTGGTACAGATACGCAGTATTTT CASSLLGTDTQYF TRBV7-3 . TRBJ2-3 .
TGTGCCAGCAGCTCAATGGCCGGACAGTTCGTCGTGGAGACCCAGTACTTC CASSSMAGQFVVETQYF TRBV7-3 . TRBJ2-5 .
TGTGCCAGCAGCTTGGGTGTAAACTTCGACACCTTC CASSLGVNFDTF TRBV7-9 . TRBJ1-2 .
TGTGCCAGCAGCCAGGGACTAGCCCCCAATGAGCAGTTCTTC CASSQGLAPNEQFF TRBV5-5 . TRBJ2-1 TRBD2
TGTGCCAGCAGTTTACTGGCGGGGGAGCAGTTCTTC CASSLLAGEQFF TRBV27 medium-sized TRBJ2-1 .
TGTGCCAGCAGCTACGAGACAGGGATCTACGAGCAGTACTTC CASSYETGIYEQYF TRBV11-1 medium-sized TRBJ2-7 TRBD1
TGCACCAGCAGCCAAGAGTTTTACGGGACTAGCTACAATGAGCAGTTCTTC CTSSQEFYGTSYNEQFF TRBV1 few TRBJ2-1 .
TGTGCCAGCAGTTACGGGACAGGGGTAAATCAGCCCCAGCATTTT CASSYGTGVNQPQHF TRBV6-5 . TRBJ1-5 TRBD1
TGTGCCAGCAGCGACTTAAACAGGGGCCGTAACACAGATACGCAGTATTTT CASSDLNRGRNTDTQYF TRBV2 . TRBJ2-3 TRBD1
TGTGCCAGCAGCCAAGATACAGGGAGAAACTATGGCTACACCTTC CASSQDTGRNYGYTF TRBV4-2 once TRBJ1-2 .